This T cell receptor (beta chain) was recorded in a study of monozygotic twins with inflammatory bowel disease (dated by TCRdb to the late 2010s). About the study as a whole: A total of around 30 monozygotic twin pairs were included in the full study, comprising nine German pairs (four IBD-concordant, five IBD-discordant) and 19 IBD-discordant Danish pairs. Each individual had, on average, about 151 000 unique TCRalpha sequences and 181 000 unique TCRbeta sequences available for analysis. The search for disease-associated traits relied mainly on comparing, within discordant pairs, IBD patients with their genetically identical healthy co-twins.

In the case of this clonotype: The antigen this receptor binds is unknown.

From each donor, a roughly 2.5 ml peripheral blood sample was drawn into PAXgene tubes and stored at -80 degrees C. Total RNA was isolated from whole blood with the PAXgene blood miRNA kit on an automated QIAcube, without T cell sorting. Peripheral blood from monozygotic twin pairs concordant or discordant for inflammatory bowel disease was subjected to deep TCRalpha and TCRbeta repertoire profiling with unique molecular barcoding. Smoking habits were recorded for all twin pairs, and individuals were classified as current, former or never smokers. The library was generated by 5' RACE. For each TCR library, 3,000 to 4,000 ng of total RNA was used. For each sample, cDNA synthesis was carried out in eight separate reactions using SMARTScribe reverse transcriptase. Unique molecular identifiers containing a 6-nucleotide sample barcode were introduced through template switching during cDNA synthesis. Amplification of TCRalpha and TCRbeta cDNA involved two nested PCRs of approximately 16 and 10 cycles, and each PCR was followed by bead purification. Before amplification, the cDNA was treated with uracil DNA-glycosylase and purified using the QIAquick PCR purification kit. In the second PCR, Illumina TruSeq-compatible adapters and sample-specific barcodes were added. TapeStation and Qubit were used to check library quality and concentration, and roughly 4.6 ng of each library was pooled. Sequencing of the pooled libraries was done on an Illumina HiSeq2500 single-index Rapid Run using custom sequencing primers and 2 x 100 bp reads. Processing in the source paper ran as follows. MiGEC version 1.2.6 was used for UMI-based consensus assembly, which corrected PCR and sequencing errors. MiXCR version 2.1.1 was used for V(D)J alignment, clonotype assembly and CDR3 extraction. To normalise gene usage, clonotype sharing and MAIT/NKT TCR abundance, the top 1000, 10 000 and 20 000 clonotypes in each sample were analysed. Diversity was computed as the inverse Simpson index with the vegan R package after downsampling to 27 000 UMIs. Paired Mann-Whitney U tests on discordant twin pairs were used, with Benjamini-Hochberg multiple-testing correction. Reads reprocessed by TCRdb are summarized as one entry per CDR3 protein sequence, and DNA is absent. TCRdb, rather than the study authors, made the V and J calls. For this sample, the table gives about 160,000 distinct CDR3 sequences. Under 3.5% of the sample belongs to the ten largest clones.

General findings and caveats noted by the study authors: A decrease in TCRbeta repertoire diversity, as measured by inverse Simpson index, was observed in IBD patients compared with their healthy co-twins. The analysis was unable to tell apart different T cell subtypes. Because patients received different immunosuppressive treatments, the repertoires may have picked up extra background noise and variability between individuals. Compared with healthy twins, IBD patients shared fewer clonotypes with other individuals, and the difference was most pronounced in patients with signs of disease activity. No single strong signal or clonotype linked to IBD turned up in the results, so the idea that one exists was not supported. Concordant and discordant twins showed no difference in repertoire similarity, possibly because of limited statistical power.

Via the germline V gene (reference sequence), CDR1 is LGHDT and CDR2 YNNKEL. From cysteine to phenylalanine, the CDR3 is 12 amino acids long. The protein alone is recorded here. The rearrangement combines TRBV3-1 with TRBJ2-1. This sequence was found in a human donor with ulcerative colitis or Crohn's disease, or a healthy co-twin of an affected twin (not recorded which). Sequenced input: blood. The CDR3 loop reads CASSLTVGEQFF.